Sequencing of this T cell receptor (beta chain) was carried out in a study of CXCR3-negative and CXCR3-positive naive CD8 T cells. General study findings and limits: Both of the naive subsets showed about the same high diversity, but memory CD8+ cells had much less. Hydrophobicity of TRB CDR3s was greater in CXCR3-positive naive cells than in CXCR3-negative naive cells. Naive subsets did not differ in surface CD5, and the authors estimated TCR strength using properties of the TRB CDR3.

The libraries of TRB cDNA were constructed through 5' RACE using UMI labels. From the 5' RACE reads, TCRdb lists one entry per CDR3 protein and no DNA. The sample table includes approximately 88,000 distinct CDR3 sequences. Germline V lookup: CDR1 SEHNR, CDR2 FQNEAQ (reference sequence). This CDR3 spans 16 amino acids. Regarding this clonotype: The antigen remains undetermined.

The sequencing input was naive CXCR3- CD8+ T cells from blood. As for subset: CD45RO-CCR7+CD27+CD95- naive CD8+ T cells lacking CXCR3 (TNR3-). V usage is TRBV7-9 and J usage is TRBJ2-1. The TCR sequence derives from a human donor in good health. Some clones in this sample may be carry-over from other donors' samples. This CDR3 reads CASSLVSAANFYDQFF.